This T cell receptor beta chain was recorded in a study of shared clonotypes between healthy human individuals. Among the donors, all were Caucasian adults who lived in Nashville, Tennessee. Note on this clone: Its antigen is unidentified.

The authors sequenced unsorted PBMC DNA on ten immunoSEQ deep assay plates. Sequencing used immunoSEQ multiplex PCR; TCRdb keeps in-frame clones, though not all of them. The table has 450,000 to 600,000 clones, roughly 85% seen once. General study results and limits: Clonotype sharing among the donors was expected to vary with sequencing depth. Sample collection involved blood only; tissue repertoires are likely different.

Trimming took 4 bases from V and 3 from J, leaving 13 bases between them. Germline CDR1 LGHNA, CDR2 YSLEER. This CDR3 has 15 residues. Material for sequencing was PBMCs. The V call is TRBV4-3, the J call TRBJ2-1; no reliable D call. The receptor was derived from a woman in her thirties or forties in good health. Some clones in this sample may be carry-over from other donors' samples. For the CDR3, the DNA is TGCGCCAGCAGCCCCACAACCTATCGCTACAATGAGCAGTTCTTC. Translating it yields CASSPTTYRYNEQFF.